These T cell receptor beta chains were read from a single sample in a study of T cells after yellow fever vaccination. A single record per CDR3 protein comes from TCRdb applying MiXCR to the 5' RACE reads. The sample contains hundreds of thousands of distinct CDR3 sequences, roughly a sixth of which appear only once. The material was PBMCs, obtained before the yellow fever booster vaccination. These receptors all come from a young man who received the YFV17D yellow fever vaccine. Both conserved end residues are part of each CDR3. Fields, in order: V gene, J gene, CDR3 length, CDR3 protein.

>TRBV29-1|TRBJ2-3|14
CSVVWGEIADTQYF
>TRBV4-3|TRBJ2-3|18
CASSQGVLAGGRTDTQYF
>TRBV20-1|TRBJ1-3|14
CSARVSTAGNTIYF
>TRBV30|TRBJ1-2|13
CAWSVESAQGYTF
>TRBV7-9|TRBJ1-4|15
CASSLVGRLVEKLFF
>TRBV4-1|TRBJ1-1|16
CASSQDFSRANTEAFF
>TRBV9|TRBJ1-6|15
CASSVTGALSSPLHF
>TRBV28|TRBJ2-2|14
CASSFWGTTGELFF
>TRBV10-3|TRBJ2-3|14
CAISEWGYTDTQYF
>TRBV20-1|TRBJ2-1|13
CSARGRPRVEQFF
>TRBV25-1|TRBJ1-5|16
CASSEGGRTGNQPQHF
>TRBV6-5|TRBJ1-1|14
CASSFTGVNTEAFF
>TRBV12-3/TRBV12-4|TRBJ2-1|13
CASSLEPGGEQFF
>TRBV29-1|TRBJ1-4|13
CSALETTNEKLFF
>TRBV11-2|TRBJ1-5|15
CASSPPREGGKPQHF
>TRBV7-2|TRBJ1-2|13
CASSTDRNYGYTF
>TRBV7-8|TRBJ1-2|15
CASSLRGRTHYGYTF
>TRBV2|TRBJ2-3|14
CASILAGNTDTQYF
>TRBV4-1|TRBJ2-7|15
CASSRAGGKSFEQYF
>TRBV13|TRBJ2-1|12
CASSPRPGEQFF
>TRBV2|TRBJ2-2|14
CASSAGQGTGELFF
>TRBV20-1|TRBJ2-3|14
CSAPGQGFRDTQYF
>TRBV4-1|TRBJ1-2|15
CASSQDPGTTLGYTF